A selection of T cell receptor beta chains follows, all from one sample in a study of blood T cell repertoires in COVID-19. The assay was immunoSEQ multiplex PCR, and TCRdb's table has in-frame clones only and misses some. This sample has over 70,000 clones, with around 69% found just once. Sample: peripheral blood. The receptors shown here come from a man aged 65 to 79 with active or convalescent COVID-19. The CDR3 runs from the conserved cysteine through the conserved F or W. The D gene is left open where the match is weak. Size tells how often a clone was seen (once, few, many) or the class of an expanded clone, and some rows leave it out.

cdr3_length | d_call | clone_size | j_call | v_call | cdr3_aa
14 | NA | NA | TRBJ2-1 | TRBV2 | CASNMDILLNEQFF
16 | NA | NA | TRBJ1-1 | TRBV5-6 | CASSLGPGRGNTEAFF
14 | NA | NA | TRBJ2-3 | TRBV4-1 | CASSQPSRADTQYF
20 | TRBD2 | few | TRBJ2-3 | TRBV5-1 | CASSLEASGGVLRSTDTQYF
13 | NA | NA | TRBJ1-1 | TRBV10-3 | CAISDFEDTEAFF
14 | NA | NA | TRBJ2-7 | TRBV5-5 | CASSTDPYRDEQYF
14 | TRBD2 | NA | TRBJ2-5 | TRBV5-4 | CASSITGTKETQYF
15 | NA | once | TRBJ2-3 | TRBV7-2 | CASSSGLASTDTQYF
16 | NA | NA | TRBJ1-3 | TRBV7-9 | CASSFSTGTSGNTIYF
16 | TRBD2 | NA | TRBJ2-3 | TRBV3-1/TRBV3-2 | CASSLQRGLGTDTQYF
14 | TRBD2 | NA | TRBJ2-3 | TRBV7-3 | CASSYAGGVDTQYF
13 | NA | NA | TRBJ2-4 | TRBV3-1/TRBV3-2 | CASSQAAGNIQYF
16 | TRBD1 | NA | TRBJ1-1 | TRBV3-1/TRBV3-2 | CASSQDVGTGAPEAFF
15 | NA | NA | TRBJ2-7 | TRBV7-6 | CASSPLSGVLYEQYF
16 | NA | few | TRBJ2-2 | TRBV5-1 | CASSLARTLGTGELFF
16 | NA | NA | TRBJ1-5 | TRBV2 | CASTYSTGSFGQPQHF
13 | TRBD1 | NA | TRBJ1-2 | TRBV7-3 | CASSQTGGYGYTF
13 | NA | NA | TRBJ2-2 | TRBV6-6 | CASRGGGTGELFF
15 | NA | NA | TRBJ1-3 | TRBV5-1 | CASSLVAEVGNTIYF
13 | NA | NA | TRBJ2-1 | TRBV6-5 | CASSAPRGNEQFF
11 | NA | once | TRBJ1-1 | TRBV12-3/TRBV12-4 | CASREVTEAFF
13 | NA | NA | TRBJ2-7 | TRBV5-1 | CASSLNTGGEQYF